Listed below are T cell receptor beta chains from one sample, sequenced in a study of cytomegalovirus exposure and HLA in healthy donors. Libraries were prepared by immunoSEQ multiplex PCR; TCRdb keeps only in-frame clonotypes and omits some of them. The top ten hold about 1% of the sample, which has hundreds of thousands of clones, around 89% seen once. What was sequenced was PBMCs. All receptors derive from a woman younger than 35 in good health and CMV-seronegative. Each CDR3 is given with its conserved first and last residue. A D gene is named only where the DNA matches it firmly. Where a row states a size, it is once, few, many or the class of an expanded clone; other rows omit it.

size: -; D: -; V: TRBV5-1; J: TRBJ2-5; CDR3: CASSLWTGGETQYF; DNA: TGCGCCAGCAGCTTGTGGACAGGAGGGGAGACCCAGTACTTC
size: -; D: -; V: TRBV10-2; J: TRBJ1-1; CDR3: CASSESTGENTEAFF; DNA: TGCGCCAGCAGTGAGTCGACCGGGGAAAACACTGAAGCTTTCTTT
size: -; D: -; V: TRBV27; J: TRBJ1-1; CDR3: CASSPGKAVTGMNTEAFF; DNA: TGTGCCAGCAGTCCCGGCAAAGCTGTGACAGGCATGAACACTGAAGCTTTCTTT
size: -; D: -; V: TRBV7-9; J: TRBJ2-5; CDR3: CASSSRGETQYF; DNA: TGTGCCAGCAGCTCAAGGGGTGAGACCCAGTACTTC
size: -; D: TRBD1; V: TRBV7-6; J: TRBJ1-4; CDR3: CASSRRTGGFEKLFF; DNA: TGTGCCAGCAGTCGAAGGACAGGGGGCTTCGAAAAACTGTTTTTT
size: -; D: -; V: TRBV29-1; J: TRBJ2-1; CDR3: CSVEPRDGGIWNEQFF; DNA: TGCAGCGTTGAACCCCGCGATGGGGGCATATGGAATGAGCAGTTCTTC
size: -; D: -; V: TRBV9; J: TRBJ1-1; CDR3: CASSPRQATEAFF; DNA: TGTGCCAGCAGCCCCCGGCAGGCCACTGAAGCTTTCTTT
size: -; D: -; V: TRBV7-8; J: TRBJ2-3; CDR3: CASSLRRTGGPGDTQYF; DNA: TGTGCCAGCAGCTTAAGGCGGACCGGGGGGCCGGGGGATACGCAGTATTTT
size: -; D: -; V: TRBV4-3; J: TRBJ1-1; CDR3: CASSQGSSRRTEAFF; DNA: TGCGCCAGCAGCCAAGGGAGCAGCAGACGAACTGAAGCTTTCTTT
size: -; D: -; V: TRBV9; J: TRBJ1-2; CDR3: CASSVAGQGGYTF; DNA: TGTGCCAGCAGCGTTGCAGGTCAAGGTGGCTACACCTTC
size: -; D: -; V: TRBV18; J: TRBJ2-1; CDR3: CASSGARDGNEQFF; DNA: TGTGCCAGCTCAGGGGCGCGGGATGGCAATGAGCAGTTCTTC
size: -; D: TRBD1; V: TRBV7-9; J: TRBJ1-6; CDR3: CASSLTGTNSPLHF; DNA: TGTGCCAGCAGCTTGACAGGGACCAATTCACCCCTCCACTTT
size: -; D: TRBD2; V: TRBV7-8; J: TRBJ2-7; CDR3: CASSLGFSGSSIYF; DNA: TGTGCCAGCAGCTTGGGGTTTAGCGGGAGCTCGATATACTTC
size: once; D: -; V: TRBV11-2; J: TRBJ2-3; CDR3: CASSLVGGGGGDTQYF; DNA: TGTGCCAGCAGCTTGGTAGGGGGGGGCGGAGGCGATACGCAGTATTTT
size: -; D: -; V: TRBV7-9; J: TRBJ1-2; CDR3: CASSFRTDRGYTF; DNA: TGTGCCAGCAGCTTCAGGACAGACCGTGGCTACACCTTC
size: -; D: -; V: TRBV7-9; J: TRBJ1-2; CDR3: CASSLWAAYGYTF; DNA: TGTGCCAGCAGCTTATGGGCCGCCTATGGCTACACCTTC
size: once; D: -; V: TRBV7-2; J: TRBJ2-5; CDR3: CASSLIWGGRETQYF; DNA: TGTGCCAGCAGCTTAATCTGGGGGGGCCGCGAGACCCAGTACTTC
size: -; D: TRBD2; V: TRBV4-1; J: TRBJ2-7; CDR3: CASSQERGGNYEQYF; DNA: TGCGCCAGCAGCCAAGAGCGGGGGGGCAACTACGAGCAGTACTTC
size: -; D: -; V: TRBV10-2; J: TRBJ2-1; CDR3: CASSESGQYNEQFF; DNA: TGCGCCAGCAGTGAGTCGGGGCAATATAATGAGCAGTTCTTC
size: -; D: -; V: TRBV7-9; J: TRBJ2-3; CDR3: CASSVPGRGPFTDTQYF; DNA: TGTGCCAGCAGCGTACCCGGGAGAGGGCCCTTCACAGATACGCAGTATTTT
size: -; D: TRBD1; V: TRBV19; J: TRBJ1-2; CDR3: CASSIDRGGHGYTF; DNA: TGTGCCAGTAGTATCGACAGGGGAGGCCATGGCTACACCTTC
size: once; D: -; V: TRBV18; J: TRBJ1-2; CDR3: CASSPTPRVQANYGYTF; DNA: TGTGCCAGCTCACCAACGCCCAGGGTCCAGGCTAACTATGGCTACACCTTC
size: -; D: -; V: TRBV9; J: TRBJ2-5; CDR3: CASSSSRGTQYF; DNA: TGTGCCAGCTCCTCGAGTCGGGGGACCCAGTACTTC
size: -; D: TRBD1; V: TRBV30; J: TRBJ2-7; CDR3: CAWSVTGAAYEQYF; DNA: TGTGCCTGGAGTGTCACAGGGGCGGCCTACGAGCAGTACTTC
size: -; D: TRBD1; V: TRBV29-1; J: TRBJ2-3; CDR3: CSVEDRGYFTQYF; DNA: TGCAGCGTGGAGGACAGGGGGTACTTTACGCAGTATTTT
size: -; D: -; V: TRBV18; J: TRBJ2-1; CDR3: CASSPPSPDINYYNEQFF; DNA: TGTGCCAGCTCACCACCTTCACCCGACATAAATTATTACAATGAGCAGTTCTTC
size: -; D: -; V: TRBV5-1; J: TRBJ2-4; CDR3: CASSLAAGTADIQYF; DNA: TGCGCCAGCAGCTTGGCGGCGGGGACAGCAGACATTCAGTACTTC
size: -; D: TRBD1; V: TRBV7-9; J: TRBJ1-2; CDR3: CASSFGRQGPFANYGYTF; DNA: TGTGCCAGCAGCTTTGGGAGACAGGGTCCCTTTGCTAACTATGGCTACACCTTC
size: -; D: -; V: TRBV18; J: TRBJ1-2; CDR3: CANSPTDSYGYTF; DNA: TGTGCCAACTCACCGACAGATTCATATGGCTACACCTTC
size: once; D: -; V: TRBV18; J: TRBJ2-3; CDR3: CASSPIRDSDTQYF; DNA: TGTGCCAGCTCACCTATCAGGGACTCAGATACGCAGTATTTT
size: -; D: TRBD2; V: TRBV5-1; J: TRBJ2-7; CDR3: CASSLVLAGEGQYF; DNA: TGCGCCAGCAGCCTTGTACTAGCGGGAGAGGGGCAGTACTTC
size: -; D: -; V: TRBV7-2; J: TRBJ2-5; CDR3: CASSLGPEATQYF; DNA: TGTGCCAGCAGCTTAGGGCCGGAGGCGACCCAGTACTTC
size: -; D: TRBD2; V: TRBV2; J: TRBJ2-1; CDR3: CASSGVAGVVEQFF; DNA: TGTGCCAGCAGTGGAGTAGCGGGAGTTGTTGAGCAGTTCTTC
size: -; D: TRBD1; V: TRBV5-6; J: TRBJ1-6; CDR3: CASSWLGGQERPLHF; DNA: TGTGCCAGCAGCTGGCTGGGCGGACAGGAGCGACCCCTCCACTTT
size: -; D: TRBD1; V: TRBV6-5; J: TRBJ2-7; CDR3: CASSYDRGDYEQYF; DNA: TGTGCCAGCAGTTACGACAGGGGGGACTACGAGCAGTACTTC
size: -; D: TRBD2; V: TRBV2; J: TRBJ2-4; CDR3: CASRPTSREDIQYF; DNA: TGTGCCAGCAGGCCGACTAGCCGGGAGGACATTCAGTACTTC
size: -; D: -; V: TRBV13; J: TRBJ2-1; CDR3: CASSLGGQGRHNEQFF; DNA: TGTGCCAGCAGCTTAGGTGGGCAGGGGAGACACAATGAGCAGTTCTTC
size: -; D: TRBD2; V: TRBV6-1; J: TRBJ2-7; CDR3: CASGPSSGGSYEQYF; DNA: TGTGCCAGTGGGCCCTCTAGCGGGGGGTCCTACGAGCAGTACTTC
size: -; D: -; V: TRBV4-2; J: TRBJ2-7; CDR3: CASSQTGAGAYEQYF; DNA: TGTGCCAGCAGCCAAACGGGTGCGGGCGCCTACGAGCAGTACTTC
size: -; D: -; V: TRBV6-5; J: TRBJ1-1; CDR3: CASGGGAYTEAFF; DNA: TGTGCCAGTGGTGGGGGGGCCTACACTGAAGCTTTCTTT
size: -; D: -; V: TRBV11-3; J: TRBJ1-2; CDR3: CASSLDRGGQGYGYTF; DNA: TGTGCCAGCAGCTTAGACCGGGGGGGGCAAGGCTATGGCTACACCTTC
size: -; D: TRBD2; V: TRBV5-1; J: TRBJ2-2; CDR3: CASSLRTSGGQGGELFF; DNA: TGCGCCAGCAGCCTTCGAACTAGCGGGGGACAAGGCGGGGAGCTGTTTTTT
size: -; D: TRBD2; V: TRBV2; J: TRBJ2-1; CDR3: CASSESLAGSNEQFF; DNA: TGTGCCAGCAGTGAATCCCTAGCGGGGAGCAATGAGCAGTTCTTC
size: -; D: -; V: TRBV7-9; J: TRBJ1-2; CDR3: CASSPGTVYGYTF; DNA: TGTGCCAGCAGCCCGGGAACAGTCTATGGCTACACCTTC
size: -; D: -; V: TRBV7-2; J: TRBJ1-5; CDR3: CASSPYSNQPQHF; DNA: TGTGCCAGCAGCCCCTATAGCAATCAGCCCCAGCATTTT
size: -; D: -; V: TRBV9; J: TRBJ1-2; CDR3: CASSVRETMGYTF; DNA: TGTGCCAGCAGCGTCCGGGAGACGATGGGCTACACCTTC
size: -; D: TRBD1; V: TRBV19; J: TRBJ2-7; CDR3: CASSIGIGQGAYEQYF; DNA: TGTGCCAGTAGTATAGGAATTGGACAGGGGGCCTACGAGCAGTACTTC
size: -; D: TRBD2; V: TRBV11-2; J: TRBJ2-1; CDR3: CASSFFTSGGKYNEQFF; DNA: TGTGCCAGCAGCTTTTTTACTAGCGGGGGGAAATACAATGAGCAGTTCTTC
size: -; D: -; V: TRBV5-5; J: TRBJ2-1; CDR3: CASSWGGQGGEQFF; DNA: TGTGCCAGCAGCTGGGGGGGCCAAGGGGGTGAGCAGTTCTTC
size: few; D: -; V: TRBV4-3; J: TRBJ1-1; CDR3: CASSLFYRDTEAFF; DNA: TGCGCCAGCAGCCTCTTTTATAGAGACACTGAAGCTTTCTTT
size: -; D: -; V: TRBV5-1; J: TRBJ2-1; CDR3: CASSLVWSLVGNNEQFF; DNA: TGCGCCAGCAGCTTAGTGTGGAGTCTGGTTGGTAACAATGAGCAGTTCTTC
size: -; D: -; V: TRBV6-4; J: TRBJ2-7; CDR3: CASSVGGQGSTAQYF; DNA: TGTGCCAGCAGTGTAGGGGGTCAGGGCAGCACAGCGCAGTACTTC
size: -; D: TRBD2; V: TRBV7-2; J: TRBJ2-3; CDR3: CASSLRGGLDTQYF; DNA: TGTGCCAGCAGTCTTCGGGGGGGTTTAGATACGCAGTATTTT